This T cell receptor (beta chain) was recovered during a study of CD8 T cells in Susac syndrome. Reverse transcription of 0.5 to 1 ug RNA was performed with random hexamers. Amplification of TCR beta CDR3 across 54 Vbeta and 13 Jbeta was performed with immunoSEQ multiplex PCR. TCRdb re-analysed the immunoSEQ multiplex PCR reads in MiXCR, keeping a single row per CDR3 protein. This sample has about 290,000 distinct CDR3 sequences; roughly 85% occur once, and the top ten carry roughly 0.22%. Negative isolation yielded CD8+ and CD4+ T cells; FACS enriched TEMRA cells. The CDR3 covers 18 residues. Trimming stripped 1 base from V and 0 bases from J, with 13 bases between.

Specimen: CD8+ T cells from PBMCs. This chain links TRBV12-3 or TRBV12-4 with TRBJ2-6, with D tentatively TRBD2 (5 bases). This TCR was sampled from a human donor with multiple sclerosis. In DNA form, the CDR3 reads TGTGCCAGCAGTTTAGGTTCGGGGTTGGGCTCTGGGGCCAACGTCCTGACTTTC. Its translation is CASSLGSGLGSGANVLTF.